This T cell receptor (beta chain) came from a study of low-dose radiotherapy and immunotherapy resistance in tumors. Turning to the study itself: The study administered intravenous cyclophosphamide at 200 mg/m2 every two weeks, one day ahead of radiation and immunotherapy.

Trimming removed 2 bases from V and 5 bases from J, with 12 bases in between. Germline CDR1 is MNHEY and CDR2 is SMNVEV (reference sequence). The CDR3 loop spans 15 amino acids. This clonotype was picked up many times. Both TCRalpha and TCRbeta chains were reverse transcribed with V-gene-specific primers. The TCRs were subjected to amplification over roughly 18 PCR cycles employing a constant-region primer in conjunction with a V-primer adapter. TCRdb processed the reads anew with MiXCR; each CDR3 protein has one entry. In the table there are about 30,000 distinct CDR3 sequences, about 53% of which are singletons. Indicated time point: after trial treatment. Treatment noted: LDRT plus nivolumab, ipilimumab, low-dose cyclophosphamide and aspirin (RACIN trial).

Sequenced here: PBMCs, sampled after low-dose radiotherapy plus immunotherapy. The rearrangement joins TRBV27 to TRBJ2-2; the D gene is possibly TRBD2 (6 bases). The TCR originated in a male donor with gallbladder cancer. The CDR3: CASSLRRGGTGELFF. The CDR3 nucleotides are TGTGCCAGCAGTTTAAGGCGGGGCGGTACCGGGGAGCTGTTTTTT.